The clone carrying this T cell receptor (beta chain) was counted at least ten times. The antigen is unknown. What was amplified from RNA transcripts were TCR beta CDR3 regions. During a first-round RT-PCR of the TCR CDR3, the HTBI primer set was used. MiXCR, applied by TCRdb to the multiplex PCR reads, yields one record per CDR3 protein. The sample lists over 300,000 distinct CDR3 sequences, roughly an eighth seen once, with 30% to 35% in the top ten. In making diagnoses, clinical symptoms, serum thyroxine and TRAb, thyroid ultrasound and orbital computed tomography were all used. The CDR3 spans 16 residues. Germline CDR1 is MNHEY and CDR2 is SMNVEV (reference sequence). V gave up 5 bases and J gave up 2 bases; unmatched junction bases: 8. The data stem from a study of T cells in Graves' hyperthyroidism and ophthalmopathy. Study-level results: The majority of expanded thyroid clonotypes above 0.001 also appeared in blood. Classification by a 13 V-J model distinguished ophthalmopathy from stable hyperthyroidism. It was a median 6.5 months before onset that the model predicted ophthalmopathy.

This chain connects TRBV27 to TRBJ2-3; TRBD1 agrees at 9 bases. The clonotype originates from a woman aged 40 to 49 with Graves' ophthalmopathy. The sample was blood. CDR3 bases: TGTGCCAGCAGTCCCCGACAGGGGGTCATCACAGATACGCAGTATTTT. It translates to CASSPRQGVITDTQYF.